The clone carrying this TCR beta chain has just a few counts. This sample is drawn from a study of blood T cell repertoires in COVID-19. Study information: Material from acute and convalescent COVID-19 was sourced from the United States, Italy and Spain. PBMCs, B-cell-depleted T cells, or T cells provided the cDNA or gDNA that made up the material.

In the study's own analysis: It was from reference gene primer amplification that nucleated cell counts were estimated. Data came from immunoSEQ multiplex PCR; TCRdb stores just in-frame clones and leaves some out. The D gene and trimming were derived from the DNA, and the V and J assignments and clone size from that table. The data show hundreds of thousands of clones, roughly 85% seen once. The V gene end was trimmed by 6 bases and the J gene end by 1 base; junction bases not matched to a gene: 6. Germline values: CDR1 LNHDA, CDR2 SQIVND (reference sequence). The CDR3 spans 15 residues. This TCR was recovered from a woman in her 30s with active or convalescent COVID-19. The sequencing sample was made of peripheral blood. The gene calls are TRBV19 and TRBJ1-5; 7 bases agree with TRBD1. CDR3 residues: CASRVTGLSNQPQHF. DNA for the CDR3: TGTGCCAGTAGGGTGACAGGGTTGAGCAATCAGCCCCAGCATTTT.